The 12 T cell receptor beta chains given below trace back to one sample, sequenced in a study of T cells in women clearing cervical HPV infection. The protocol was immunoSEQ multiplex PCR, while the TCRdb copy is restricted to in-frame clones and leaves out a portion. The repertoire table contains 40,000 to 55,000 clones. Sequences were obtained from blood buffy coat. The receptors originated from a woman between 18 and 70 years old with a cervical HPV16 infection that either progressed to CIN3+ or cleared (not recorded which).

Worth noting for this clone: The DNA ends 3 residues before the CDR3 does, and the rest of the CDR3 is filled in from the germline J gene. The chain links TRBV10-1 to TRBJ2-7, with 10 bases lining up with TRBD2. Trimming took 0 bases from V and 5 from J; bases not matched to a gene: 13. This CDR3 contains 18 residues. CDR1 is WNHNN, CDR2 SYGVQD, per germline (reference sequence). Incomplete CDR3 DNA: TGCGCCAGCAGTGAGTCGAGGCTAGCGGGAGAACCGGGCCACGAG. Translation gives CASSESRLAGEPGHE. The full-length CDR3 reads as CASSESRLAGEPGHEQYF.

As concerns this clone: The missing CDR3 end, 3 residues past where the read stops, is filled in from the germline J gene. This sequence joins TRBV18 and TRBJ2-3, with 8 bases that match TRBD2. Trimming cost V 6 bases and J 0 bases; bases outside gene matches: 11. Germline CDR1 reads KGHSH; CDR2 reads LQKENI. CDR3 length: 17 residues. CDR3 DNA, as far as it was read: TGTGCCAGCTCGGGCGTAAATAGCGGGGCAAGCACAGATACG. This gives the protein CASSGVNSGASTDT. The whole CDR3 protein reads CASSGVNSGASTDTQYF.

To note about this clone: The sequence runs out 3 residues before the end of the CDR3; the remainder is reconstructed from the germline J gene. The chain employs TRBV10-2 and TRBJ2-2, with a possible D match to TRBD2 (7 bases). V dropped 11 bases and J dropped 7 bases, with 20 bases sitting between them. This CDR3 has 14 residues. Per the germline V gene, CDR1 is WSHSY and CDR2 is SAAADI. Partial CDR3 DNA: TGCGCCTGCTCAAAGTCGGGGGGCTACGGGGAG. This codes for CACSKSGGYGE. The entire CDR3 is CACSKSGGYGELFF.

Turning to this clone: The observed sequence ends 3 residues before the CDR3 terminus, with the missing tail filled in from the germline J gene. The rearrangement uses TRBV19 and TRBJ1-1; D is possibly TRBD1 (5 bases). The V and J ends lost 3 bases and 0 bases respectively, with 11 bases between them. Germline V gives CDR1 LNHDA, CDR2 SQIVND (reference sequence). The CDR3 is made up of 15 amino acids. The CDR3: CASSIREGMNTEAFF. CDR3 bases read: TGTGCCAGTAGTATTCGGGAGGGGATGAACACTGAA.

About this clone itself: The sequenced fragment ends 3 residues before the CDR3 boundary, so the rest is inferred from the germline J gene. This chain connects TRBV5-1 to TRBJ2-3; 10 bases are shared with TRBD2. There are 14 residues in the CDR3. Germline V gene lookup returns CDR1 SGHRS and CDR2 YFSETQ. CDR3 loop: CASTPGSGGETQYF. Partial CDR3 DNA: TGCGCCAGCACCCCGGGCAGCGGGGGGGAGACG.

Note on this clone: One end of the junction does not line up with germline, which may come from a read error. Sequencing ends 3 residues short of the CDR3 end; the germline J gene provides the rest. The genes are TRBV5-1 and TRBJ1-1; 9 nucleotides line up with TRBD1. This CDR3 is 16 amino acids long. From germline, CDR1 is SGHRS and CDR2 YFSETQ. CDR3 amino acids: CASSLGTGGLNTGAFF. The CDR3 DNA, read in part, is TGCGCCAGCAGCTTGGGAACAGGGGGCCTGAACACTGGA.

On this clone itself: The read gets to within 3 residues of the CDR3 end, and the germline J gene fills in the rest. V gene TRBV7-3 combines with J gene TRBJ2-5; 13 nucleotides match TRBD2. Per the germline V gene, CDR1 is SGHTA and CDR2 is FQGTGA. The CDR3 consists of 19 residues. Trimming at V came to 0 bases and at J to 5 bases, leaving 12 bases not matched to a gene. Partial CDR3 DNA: TGTGCCAGCAGCTTAACGGTGTTGGGACTAGCGGGATTCTATGAGACC. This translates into CASSLTVLGLAGFYET. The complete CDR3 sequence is CASSLTVLGLAGFYETQYF.

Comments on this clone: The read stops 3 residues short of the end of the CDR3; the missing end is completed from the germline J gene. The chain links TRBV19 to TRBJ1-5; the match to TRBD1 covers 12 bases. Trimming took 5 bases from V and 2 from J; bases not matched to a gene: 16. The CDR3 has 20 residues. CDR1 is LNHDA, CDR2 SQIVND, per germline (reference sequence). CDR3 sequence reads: CASSGTGGVPISWGNQPQHF. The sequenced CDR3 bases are TGTGCCAGTAGTGGGACAGGGGGCGTTCCAATATCGTGGGGCAATCAGCCC.

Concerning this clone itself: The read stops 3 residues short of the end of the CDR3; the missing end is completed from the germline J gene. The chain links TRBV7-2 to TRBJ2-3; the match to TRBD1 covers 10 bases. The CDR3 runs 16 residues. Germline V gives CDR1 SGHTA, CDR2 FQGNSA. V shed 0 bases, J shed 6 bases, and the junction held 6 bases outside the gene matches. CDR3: CASSLAGGQGRDTQYF. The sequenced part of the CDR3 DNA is TGTGCCAGCAGCTTAGCGGGGGGACAGGGGAGGGATACG. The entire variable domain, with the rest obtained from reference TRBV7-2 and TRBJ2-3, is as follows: GAGVSQSPSNKVTEKGKDVELRCDPISGHTALYWYRQSLGQGLEFLIYFQGNSAPDKSGLPSDRFSAERTGGSVSTLTIQRTQQEDSAVYLCASSLAGGQGRDTQYFGPGTRLTVL.

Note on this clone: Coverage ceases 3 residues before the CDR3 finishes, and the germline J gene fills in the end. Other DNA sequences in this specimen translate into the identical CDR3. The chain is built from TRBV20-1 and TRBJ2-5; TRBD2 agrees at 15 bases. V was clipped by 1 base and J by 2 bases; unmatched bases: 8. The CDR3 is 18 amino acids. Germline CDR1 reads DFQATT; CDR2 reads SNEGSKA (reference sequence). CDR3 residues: CSARGGTSGGRLQETQYF. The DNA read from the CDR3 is TGCAGTGCTAGAGGCGGGACTAGCGGGGGGAGGCTTCAAGAGACC.

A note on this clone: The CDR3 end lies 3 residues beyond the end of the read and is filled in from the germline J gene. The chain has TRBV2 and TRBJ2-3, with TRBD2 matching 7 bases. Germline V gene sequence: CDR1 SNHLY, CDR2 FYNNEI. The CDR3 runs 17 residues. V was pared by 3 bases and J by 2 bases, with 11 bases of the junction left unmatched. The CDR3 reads CASSDLPAGVHTDTQYF. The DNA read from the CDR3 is TGTGCCAGCAGTGATTTGCCGGCGGGAGTCCACACAGATACG.

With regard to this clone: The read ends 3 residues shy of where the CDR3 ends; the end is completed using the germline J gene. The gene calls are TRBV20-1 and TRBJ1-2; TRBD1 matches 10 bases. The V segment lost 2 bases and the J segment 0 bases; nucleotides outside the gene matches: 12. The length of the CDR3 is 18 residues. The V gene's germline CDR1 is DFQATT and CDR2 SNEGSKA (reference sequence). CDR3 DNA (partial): TGCAGTGCTAGACCTTTCGGGACAGGGGATTGGGCTAACTATGGC. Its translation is CSARPFGTGDWANYG. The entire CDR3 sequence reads CSARPFGTGDWANYGYTF.